The 21 T cell receptor beta chains listed next were all sequenced from one sample in a study of T cells in localized non-small cell lung cancer. TCRdb keeps only in-frame clones here, not all; method: immunoSEQ multiplex PCR. The sample has nearly 35,000 clones, 75% to 95% seen once; the top ten hold approximately 10%. Sequences were derived from peripheral blood mononuclear cells, sampled before any cancer treatment. The source of these receptors is a female donor over 55 with stage II lung adenocarcinoma.

The chain recombines TRBV18 with TRBJ2-1, with D uncertain. Germline CDR1 is KGHSH and CDR2 is LQKENI. The CDR3 is 12 residues long. The germline V and J ends were trimmed by 2 bases and 7 bases, with 6 bases remaining between them. DNA for the CDR3: TGTGCCAGCTCACCAAAGAGGAATGAGCAGTTCTTC. Its translation is CASSPKRNEQFF. Full variable domain (remainder filled in from reference TRBV18 and TRBJ2-1): NAGVMQNPRHLVRRRGQEARLRCSPMKGHSHVYWYRQLPEEGLKFMVYLQKENIIDESGMPKERFSAEFPKEGPSILRIQQVVRGDSAAYFCASSPKRNEQFFGPGTRLTVL.

The V gene is TRBV7-9, the J gene TRBJ2-3; TRBD1 aligns across 8 bases. V dropped 5 bases and J dropped 3; count of bases not matched to a gene: 10. The CDR3 loop spans 16 amino acids. Germline CDR1 SEHNR, CDR2 FQNEAQ (reference sequence). DNA of the CDR3: TGTGCCAGCAGCGCCTCAGGGGGCAGGTCAACAGATACGCAGTATTTT. Translated, it gives CASSASGGRSTDTQYF. Drawing the rest from reference TRBV7-9 and TRBJ2-3, the complete variable domain is DTGVSQNPRHKITKRGQNVTFRCDPISEHNRLYWYRQTLGQGPEFLTYFQNEAQLEKSRLLSDRFSAERPKGSFSTLEIQRTEQGDSAMYLCASSASGGRSTDTQYFGPGTRLTVL.

The V and J genes are TRBV27 and TRBJ1-2; 9 bases are a match to TRBD1. V shed 3 bases and J 8 bases; nucleotides not matched to a gene: 7. Germline-derived CDR1 and CDR2 are MNHEY and SMNVEV (reference sequence). This CDR3 has 14 amino acids. The CDR3 nucleotides are TGTGCCAGCAGTTTCTCCGGGACAGGGTTAGGCTACACCTTC. Protein product: CASSFSGTGLGYTF.

The CDR3 here is CASRLSTESYEQYF. CDR3 nucleotide sequence: TGCGCCAGCAGGTTGTCGACAGAGTCCTACGAGCAGTACTTC. The chain employs TRBV4-1 and TRBJ2-7; perhaps TRBD1 as D (5 bases). V dropped 6 bases and J dropped 1 base, with 13 bases sitting between them. There are 14 residues in the CDR3. Germline CDR1 and CDR2: MGHRA and YSYEKL.

The rearrangement joins TRBV28 to TRBJ1-2, with 7 positions matching TRBD1. In germline, CDR1 is MDHEN, CDR2 SYDVKM. This CDR3 contains 12 residues. J was trimmed by 8 bases and V by 6 bases; bases with no gene match: 6. This chain's CDR3 is CASRLTGIGYTF. The DNA of the CDR3 is TGTGCCAGCAGGTTGACAGGGATCGGCTACACCTTC.

In its sample, this clone was seen once. V usage is TRBV2 and J usage is TRBJ2-7, with D maybe TRBD1 (5 bases). Trimming took 4 bases from V and 3 from J, leaving 7 bases between them. Germline V gives CDR1 SNHLY, CDR2 FYNNEI. This CDR3 is built from 12 residues. This chain's CDR3 is CASSGGSYEQYF. DNA of the CDR3: TGTGCCAGCAGTGGGGGCAGCTACGAGCAGTACTTC.

The chain combines TRBV27 with TRBJ2-3; 10 positions agree with TRBD2. The germline CDR1 and CDR2 sequences are MNHEY and SMNVEV (reference sequence). CDR3 length: 17 amino acids. Unmatched junction bases numbered 8, after V lost 2 bases and J lost 3 bases. The CDR3 bases are TGTGCCAGCAGTTTAGGCGCACTAGCGGGGATGACAGATACGCAGTATTTT. It is translated as CASSLGALAGMTDTQYF.

The chain links TRBV7-9 to TRBJ1-1; D ambiguous. Germline values: CDR1 SEHNR, CDR2 FQNEAQ (reference sequence). With 3 bases removed from V and 5 bases from J, the gap between germline ends came to 10 bases. The CDR3 is 13 amino acids. The CDR3 here is CASSFRLGTEAFF. In DNA form, the CDR3 reads TGTGCCAGCAGCTTTCGTCTCGGGACTGAAGCTTTCTTT.

The chain has TRBV5-5 and TRBJ1-6; D is ambiguous. With 1 base removed from V and 7 bases from J, the gap between germline ends came to 6 bases. This CDR3 comprises 13 residues. CDR1 is SGHKS and CDR2 is YYEKEE in the germline V gene (reference sequence). The CDR3 region is CASSLLANSPLHF. In DNA, the CDR3 is TGTGCCAGCAGCTTGTTAGCAAATTCACCCCTCCACTTT.

In this sample, this clone turned up once. The chain uses TRBV7-7 and TRBJ2-1; possible D gene TRBD2, 6 bases. Germline CDR1 reads SSHAT; CDR2 reads FNYEAQ (reference sequence). V was shortened by 6 bases and J by 5 bases, with 17 bases between the two germline ends. The length of the CDR3 is 15 residues. CDR3 sequence: CASSLGGGINNEQFF. The CDR3 DNA sequence: TGTGCCAGCAGTCTGGGGGGAGGTATAAACAATGAGCAGTTCTTC.

The CDR3 protein is CASSPSVNEQFF. DNA of the CDR3: TGTGCCAGCAGCCCATCGGTTAATGAGCAGTTCTTC. The V and J genes are TRBV13 and TRBJ2-1; D not resolved. The germline CDR1 and CDR2 sequences are PRHDT and FYEKMQ (reference sequence). The length of the CDR3 is 12 residues. The V gene lost 5 bases and the J gene lost 7 bases, with 9 bases spanning the gap.

This clone was seen a single time. This chain links TRBV5-5 with TRBJ2-7; D unresolved. Germline assignment: CDR1 SGHKS and CDR2 YYEKEE (reference sequence). The CDR3 is 15 amino acids. V lost 4 bases and J 3 bases, leaving 17 bases between the germline ends. CDR3 nucleotides: TGTGCCAGCAGCCCAGCAGTTAATGCGGACTACGAGCAGTACTTC. Translated, it gives CASSPAVNADYEQYF.

This clone was recorded only once. V gene TRBV10-3 combines with J gene TRBJ2-5; the D is unclear. Germline V gene lookup returns CDR1 ENHRY and CDR2 SYGVKD. V lost 6 bases and J lost 1, with 9 bases in between. CDR3 length: 13 residues. CDR3: CAISQIGQETQYF. DNA of the CDR3: TGTGCCATCAGCCAGATAGGCCAAGAGACCCAGTACTTC.

The V and J genes are TRBV7-9 and TRBJ2-7; 8 nucleotides match TRBD1. Germline assignment: CDR1 SEHNR and CDR2 FQNEAQ (reference sequence). V shed 5 bases, J shed 3 bases, and the junction held 6 bases outside the gene matches. The CDR3 loop spans 14 amino acids. Here the CDR3 DNA reads TGTGCCAGCAGCGCATCAGGGGGCTACTACGAGCAGTACTTC. Translation: CASSASGGYYEQYF.

J is TRBJ2-5 and V is TRBV5-1; D is possibly TRBD1 (5 bases). V was clipped by 0 bases and J by 3 bases, with 12 bases between them. CDR1 and CDR2 from the germline V gene are SGHRS and YFSETQ. The CDR3 sequence is 15 residues long. The CDR3: CASSLGLTDEETQYF. CDR3 DNA: TGCGCCAGCAGCTTGGGCTTGACAGACGAAGAGACCCAGTACTTC.

The rearrangement uses TRBV11-2 and TRBJ1-2; 7 positions agree with TRBD1. Germline trimming cut 4 bases from V and 2 bases from J; bases unmatched to any gene: 10. Germline values: CDR1 SGHAT, CDR2 FQNNGV. The CDR3 loop spans 16 amino acids. The CDR3 region has the DNA TGTGCCAGCAGCTCCACCCGACGACAGGGCAACTATGGCTACACCTTC. It translates to CASSSTRRQGNYGYTF.

This sequence joins TRBV29-1 and TRBJ2-5; D may be TRBD1 (6 bases). This CDR3 is 12 amino acids long. The V end was cut by 8 bases, the J end by 3 bases, with 13 bases between. Germline V gene data show CDR1 as SQVTM and CDR2 as ANQGSEA. CDR3 in amino acids: CSLTRTEETQYF. DNA for the CDR3: TGCAGCCTGACAAGGACAGAAGAGACCCAGTACTTC.

This clone showed up just once. The CDR3 is CASNSGGPSTDTQYF. The DNA of the CDR3 is TGTGCCAGTAATAGCGGGGGACCTAGCACAGATACGCAGTATTTT. The chain couples TRBV19 to TRBJ2-3; the match to TRBD2 covers 9 bases. J was trimmed by 0 bases and V by 7 bases; bases with no gene match: 5. The CDR3 covers 15 residues. Germline CDR1 reads LNHDA; CDR2 reads SQIVND (reference sequence).

V gene TRBV28 combines with J gene TRBJ1-5; 9 nucleotides line up with TRBD1. There are 15 residues in the CDR3. Unmatched junction bases numbered 10, after V lost 6 bases and J lost 7 bases. Germline V lookup: CDR1 MDHEN, CDR2 SYDVKM. CDR3 in DNA: TGTGCCAGCAGCGCCGGCGGGACAGGGTTGCAGCCCCAGCATTTT. Protein: CASSAGGTGLQPQHF.

This clone was picked up a small number of times. The rearrangement uses TRBV19 and TRBJ1-4, with D perhaps TRBD1 (5 bases). This CDR3 is 14 amino acids long. CDR1 and CDR2 from the germline V gene are LNHDA and SQIVND (reference sequence). The V and J ends lost 6 bases and 0 bases respectively, with 8 bases between them. In DNA form, the CDR3 reads TGTGCCAGTAGCAGACAGACAACTAATGAAAAACTGTTTTTT. Protein: CASSRQTTNEKLFF.

The chain couples TRBV28 to TRBJ1-2; D is unresolved. V lost 7 bases and J 7 bases, leaving 19 bases between the germline ends. This CDR3 has 14 residues. Per the germline V gene, CDR1 is MDHEN and CDR2 is SYDVKM. The chain's CDR3 is CASTLLVGNSGYTF. CDR3 sequence (DNA): TGTGCCAGCACCTTACTAGTAGGGAATTCTGGCTACACCTTC.